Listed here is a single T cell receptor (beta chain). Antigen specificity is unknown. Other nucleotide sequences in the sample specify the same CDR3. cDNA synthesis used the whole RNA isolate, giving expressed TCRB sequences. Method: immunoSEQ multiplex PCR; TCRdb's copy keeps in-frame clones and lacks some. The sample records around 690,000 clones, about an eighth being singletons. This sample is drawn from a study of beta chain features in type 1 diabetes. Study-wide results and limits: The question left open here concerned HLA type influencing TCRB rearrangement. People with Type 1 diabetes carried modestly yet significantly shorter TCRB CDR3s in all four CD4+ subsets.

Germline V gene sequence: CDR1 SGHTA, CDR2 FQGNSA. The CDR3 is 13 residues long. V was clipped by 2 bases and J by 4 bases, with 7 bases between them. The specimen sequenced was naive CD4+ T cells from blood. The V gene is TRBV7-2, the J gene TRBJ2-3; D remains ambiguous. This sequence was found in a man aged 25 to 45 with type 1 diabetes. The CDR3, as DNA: TGTGCCAGCAGCTTAAGAGGCGCAGATACGCAGTATTTT. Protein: CASSLRGADTQYF.